The present T cell receptor beta chain was sequenced within a study of blood T cell repertoires in COVID-19. Study as a whole: Italy, Spain and the United States were the sources of the convalescent and acute COVID-19 samples.

TCRdb keeps only in-frame clones here, not all; method: immunoSEQ multiplex PCR. This sample has hundreds of thousands of clones, with 65% to 85% found just once. Study members were between roughly 18 and 89 years old and lived in 20 to 30 US regions. Germline V gives CDR1 MRHNA, CDR2 SNTAGT. Trimming stripped 2 bases from V and 10 bases from J, with 12 bases between. The CDR3 loop spans 14 amino acids. This clone turned up a few times. V and J are TRBV6-4 and TRBJ1-6; D unclear. The specimen sequenced was PBMCs or T cells enriched from blood (not recorded which). The receptor's source is a man aged 25 to 40 with acute COVID-19. The CDR3 DNA sequence: TGTGCCAGCAGTGACCGACCGGGCGGGTCACCCCTCCACTTT. Its translation: CASSDRPGGSPLHF.